Reported below is one T cell receptor beta chain. What it binds is unknown. There are 15 residues in the CDR3. Germline V gene data show CDR1 as SEHNR and CDR2 as FQNEAQ (reference sequence). This sample was included in a study of CXCR3-negative and CXCR3-positive naive CD8 T cells. All TRB cDNA libraries came from 5' RACE performed with UMI labels. TCRdb reprocessed the 5' RACE reads; each CDR3 protein has one entry and no DNA is given. With some 140,000 distinct CDR3 sequences in the sample, the ten largest clones hold 0.49%. Broader study findings: Against CXCR3-negative naive cells, CXCR3-positive naive cells showed more hydrophobic TRB CDR3s. Comparison of naive CXCR3-negative and CXCR3-positive cells revealed similar TRBV-TRBJ usage, while memory cells differed. The level of CXCR3 expression partially decreased after cryopreservation; the majority of assays used fresh PBMCs.

Each CD8+ T cell subset was sorted in triplicate, about 270,000 cells each. A CD45RO-CCR7+CD27+CD95- profile was what naive CD8+ T cells displayed. This clonotype was sampled from a human donor in good health. Some clones in this sample may be carry-over from other donors' samples. The gene calls are TRBV7-9 and TRBJ1-5; there is no DNA to check the TCRdb D call of TRBD1. The sample consisted of naive CXCR3+ CD8+ T cells from blood. As to subset: CD45RO-CCR7+CD27+CD95- naive CD8+ T cells expressing CXCR3 (TNR3+). The CDR3 loop is CASSGGQDSNQPQHF. The entire variable domain, with the rest obtained from reference TRBV7-9 and TRBJ1-5, is as follows: DTGVSQNPRHKITKRGQNVTFRCDPISEHNRLYWYRQTLGQGPEFLTYFQNEAQLEKSRLLSDRFSAERPKGSFSTLEIQRTEQGDSAMYLCASSGGQDSNQPQHFGDGTRLSIL.